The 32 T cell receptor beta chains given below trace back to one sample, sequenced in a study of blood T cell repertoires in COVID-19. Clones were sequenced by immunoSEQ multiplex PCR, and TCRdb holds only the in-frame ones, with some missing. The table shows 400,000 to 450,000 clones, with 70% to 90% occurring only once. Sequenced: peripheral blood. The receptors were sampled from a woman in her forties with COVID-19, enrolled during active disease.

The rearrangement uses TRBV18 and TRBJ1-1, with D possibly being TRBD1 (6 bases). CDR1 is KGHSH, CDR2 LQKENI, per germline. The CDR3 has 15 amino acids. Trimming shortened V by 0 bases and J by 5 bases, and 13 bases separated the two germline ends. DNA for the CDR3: TGTGCCAGCTCACCACCTCTTGGGGGCGAAACTGAAGCTTTCTTT. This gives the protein CASSPPLGGETEAFF. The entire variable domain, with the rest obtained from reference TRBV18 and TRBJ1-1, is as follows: NAGVMQNPRHLVRRRGQEARLRCSPMKGHSHVYWYRQLPEEGLKFMVYLQKENIIDESGMPKERFSAEFPKEGPSILRIQQVVRGDSAAYFCASSPPLGGETEAFFGQGTRLTVV.

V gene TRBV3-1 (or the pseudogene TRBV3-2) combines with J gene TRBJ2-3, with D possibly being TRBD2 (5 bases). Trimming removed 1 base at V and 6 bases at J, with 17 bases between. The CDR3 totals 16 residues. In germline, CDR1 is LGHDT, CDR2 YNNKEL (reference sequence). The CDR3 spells CASSQGSLVTLDTQYF. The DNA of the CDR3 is TGTGCCAGCAGCCAAGGGTCACTAGTTACCCTGGATACGCAGTATTTT.

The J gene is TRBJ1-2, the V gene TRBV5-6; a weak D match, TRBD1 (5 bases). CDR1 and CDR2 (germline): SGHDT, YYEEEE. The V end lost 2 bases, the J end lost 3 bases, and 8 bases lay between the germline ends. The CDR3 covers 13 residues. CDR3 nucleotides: TGTGCCAGCAGCTTTGGGGGGGACTATGGCTACACCTTC. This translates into CASSFGGDYGYTF.

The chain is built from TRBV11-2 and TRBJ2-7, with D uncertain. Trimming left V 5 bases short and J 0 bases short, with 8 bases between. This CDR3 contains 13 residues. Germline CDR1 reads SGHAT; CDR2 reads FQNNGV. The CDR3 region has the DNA TGTGCCAGCAGCCGGTTCTTCTCCTACGAGCAGTACTTC. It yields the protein CASSRFFSYEQYF.

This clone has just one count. The CDR3 region has the DNA TGTGCCAGCAGCCTCCACAGCAGGGGTGAACTCGGCTACACCTTC. Translated: CASSLHSRGELGYTF. V and J are TRBV9 and TRBJ1-2; D is possibly TRBD1 (6 bases). Germline V gives CDR1 SGDLS, CDR2 YYNGEE. The CDR3 loop spans 15 amino acids. Deletions cut 4 bases from V and 8 bases from J, with 21 bases between.

This CDR3 reads CASSLSGLAVDYNEQFF. DNA of the CDR3: TGTGCCAGCAGTTTATCGGGACTAGCGGTGGACTACAATGAGCAGTTCTTC. The genes are TRBV28 and TRBJ2-1, with 11 bases that match TRBD2. The junction had 5 bases not matched to a gene; V was cut back by 1 base and J by 3 bases. The CDR3 has 17 residues. Germline V gene data show CDR1 as MDHEN and CDR2 as SYDVKM.

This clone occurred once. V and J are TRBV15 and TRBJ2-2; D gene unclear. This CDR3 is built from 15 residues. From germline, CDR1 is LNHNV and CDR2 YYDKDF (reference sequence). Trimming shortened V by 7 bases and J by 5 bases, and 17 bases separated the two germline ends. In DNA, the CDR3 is TGTGCCACCACAAAGGAACCAGGCAGGACCGGGGAGCTGTTTTTT. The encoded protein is CATTKEPGRTGELFF.

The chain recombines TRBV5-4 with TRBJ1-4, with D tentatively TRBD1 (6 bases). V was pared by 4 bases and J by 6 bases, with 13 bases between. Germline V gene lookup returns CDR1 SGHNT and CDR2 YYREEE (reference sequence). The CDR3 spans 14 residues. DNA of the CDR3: TGTGCCAGCAGCCGCGGCAGGGGCGATGAAAAACTGTTTTTT. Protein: CASSRGRGDEKLFF.

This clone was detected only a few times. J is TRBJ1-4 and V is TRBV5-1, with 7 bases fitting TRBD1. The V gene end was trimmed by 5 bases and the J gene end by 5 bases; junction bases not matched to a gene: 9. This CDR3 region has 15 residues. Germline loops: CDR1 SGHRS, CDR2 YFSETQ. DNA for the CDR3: TGCGCCAGCAGTCCCGGGACAGCTTGGAATGAAAAACTGTTTTTT. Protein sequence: CASSPGTAWNEKLFF. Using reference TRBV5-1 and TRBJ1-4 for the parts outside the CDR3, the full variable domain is KAGVTQTPRYLIKTRGQQVTLSCSPISGHRSVSWYQQTPGQGLQFLFEYFSETQRNKGNFPGRFSGRQFSNSRSEMNVSTLELGDSALYLCASSPGTAWNEKLFFGSGTQLSVL.

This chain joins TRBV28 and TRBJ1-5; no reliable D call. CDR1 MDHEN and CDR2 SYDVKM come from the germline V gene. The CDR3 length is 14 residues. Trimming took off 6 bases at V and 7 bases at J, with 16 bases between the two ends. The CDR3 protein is CASRPAEGGQPQHF. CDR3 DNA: TGTGCCAGCAGACCGGCGGAGGGAGGACAGCCCCAGCATTTT.

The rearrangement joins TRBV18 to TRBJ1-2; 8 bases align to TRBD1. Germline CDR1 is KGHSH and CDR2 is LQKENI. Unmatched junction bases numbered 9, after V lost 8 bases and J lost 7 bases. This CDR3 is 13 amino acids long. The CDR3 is CASAEQGEAGYTF. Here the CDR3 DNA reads TGTGCCAGCGCCGAACAGGGGGAGGCTGGCTACACCTTC.

CDR3 in amino acids: CASSPTRQVFYEQYF. In DNA, the CDR3 is TGTGCCAGCTCACCAACCCGACAGGTTTTCTACGAGCAGTACTTC. The V call is TRBV18, the J call TRBJ2-7; D is possibly TRBD1 (6 bases). V shed 2 bases and J shed 3 bases, with 14 bases lying between them. Germline V lookup: CDR1 KGHSH, CDR2 LQKENI. The CDR3 spans 15 residues. Variable domain in full (rest from reference TRBV18 and TRBJ2-7): NAGVMQNPRHLVRRRGQEARLRCSPMKGHSHVYWYRQLPEEGLKFMVYLQKENIIDESGMPKERFSAEFPKEGPSILRIQQVVRGDSAAYFCASSPTRQVFYEQYFGPGTRLTVT.

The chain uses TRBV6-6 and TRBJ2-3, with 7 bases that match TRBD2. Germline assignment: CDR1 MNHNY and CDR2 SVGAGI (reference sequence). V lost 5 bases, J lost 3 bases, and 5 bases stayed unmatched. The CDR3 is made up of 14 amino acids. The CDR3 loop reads CASSALAKTDTQYF. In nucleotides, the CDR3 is TGTGCCAGCAGTGCACTAGCGAAGACAGATACGCAGTATTTT.

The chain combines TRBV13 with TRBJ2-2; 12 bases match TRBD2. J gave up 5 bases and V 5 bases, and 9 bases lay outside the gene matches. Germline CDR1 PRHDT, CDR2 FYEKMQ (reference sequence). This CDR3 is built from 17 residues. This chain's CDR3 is CASSPALAGGLTGELFF. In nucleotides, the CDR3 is TGTGCCAGCAGCCCGGCTCTAGCGGGGGGGCTTACCGGGGAGCTGTTTTTT.

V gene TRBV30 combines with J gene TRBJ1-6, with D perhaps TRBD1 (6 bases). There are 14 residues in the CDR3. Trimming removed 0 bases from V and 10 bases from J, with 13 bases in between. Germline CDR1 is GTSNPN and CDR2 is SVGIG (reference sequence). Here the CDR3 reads CAWSVSTGWSPLHF. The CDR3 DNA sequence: TGTGCCTGGAGTGTATCAACAGGGTGGTCACCCCTCCACTTT.

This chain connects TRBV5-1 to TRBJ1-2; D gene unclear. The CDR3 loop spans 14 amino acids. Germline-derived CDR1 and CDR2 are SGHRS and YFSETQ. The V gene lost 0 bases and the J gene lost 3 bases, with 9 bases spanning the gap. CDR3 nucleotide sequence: TGCGCCAGCAGCTTGGGCGGGAAGGACTATGGCTACACCTTC. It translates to CASSLGGKDYGYTF. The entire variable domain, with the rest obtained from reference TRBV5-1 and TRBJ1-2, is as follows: KAGVTQTPRYLIKTRGQQVTLSCSPISGHRSVSWYQQTPGQGLQFLFEYFSETQRNKGNFPGRFSGRQFSNSRSEMNVSTLELGDSALYLCASSLGGKDYGYTFGSGTRLTVV.

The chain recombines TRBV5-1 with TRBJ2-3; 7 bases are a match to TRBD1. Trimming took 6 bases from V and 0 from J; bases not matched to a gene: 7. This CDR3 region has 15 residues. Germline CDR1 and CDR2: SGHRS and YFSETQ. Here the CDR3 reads CASNTRGGSTDTQYF. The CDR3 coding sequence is TGCGCCAGCAATACCAGAGGGGGCAGCACAGATACGCAGTATTTT.

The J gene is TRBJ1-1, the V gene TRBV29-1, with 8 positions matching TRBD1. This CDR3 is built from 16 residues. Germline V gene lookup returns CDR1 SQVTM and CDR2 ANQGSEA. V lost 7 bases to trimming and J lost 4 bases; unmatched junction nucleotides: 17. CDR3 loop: CSGVSGTGKGLTEAFF. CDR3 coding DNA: TGCAGCGGGGTATCGGGGACAGGTAAAGGACTCACTGAAGCTTTCTTT.

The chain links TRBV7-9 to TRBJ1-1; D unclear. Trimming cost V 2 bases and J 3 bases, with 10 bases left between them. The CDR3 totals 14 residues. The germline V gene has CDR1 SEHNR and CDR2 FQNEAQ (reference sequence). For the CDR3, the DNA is TGTGCCAGCAGCTTACCGACCCGGGACACTGAAGCTTTCTTT. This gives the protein CASSLPTRDTEAFF. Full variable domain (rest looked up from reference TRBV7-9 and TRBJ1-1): DTGVSQNPRHKITKRGQNVTFRCDPISEHNRLYWYRQTLGQGPEFLTYFQNEAQLEKSRLLSDRFSAERPKGSFSTLEIQRTEQGDSAMYLCASSLPTRDTEAFFGQGTRLTVV.

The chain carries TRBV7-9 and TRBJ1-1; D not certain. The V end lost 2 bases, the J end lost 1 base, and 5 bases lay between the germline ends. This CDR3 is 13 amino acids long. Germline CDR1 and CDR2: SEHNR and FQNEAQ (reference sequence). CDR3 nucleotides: TGTGCCAGCAGCTTACAGTCGAACACTGAAGCTTTCTTT. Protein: CASSLQSNTEAFF.

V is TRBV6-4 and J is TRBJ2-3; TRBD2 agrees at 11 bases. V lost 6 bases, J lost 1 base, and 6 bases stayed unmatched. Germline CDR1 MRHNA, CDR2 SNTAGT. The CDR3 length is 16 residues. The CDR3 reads CASSIAGGLGTDTQYF. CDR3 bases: TGTGCCAGCAGCATAGCGGGGGGGCTTGGCACAGATACGCAGTATTTT.

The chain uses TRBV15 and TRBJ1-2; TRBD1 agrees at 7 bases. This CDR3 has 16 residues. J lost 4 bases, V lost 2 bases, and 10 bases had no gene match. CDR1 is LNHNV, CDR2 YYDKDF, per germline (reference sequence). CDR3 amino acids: CATSRPAEGAAYGYTF. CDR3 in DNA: TGTGCCACCAGCAGACCCGCGGAGGGGGCGGCCTATGGCTACACCTTC.

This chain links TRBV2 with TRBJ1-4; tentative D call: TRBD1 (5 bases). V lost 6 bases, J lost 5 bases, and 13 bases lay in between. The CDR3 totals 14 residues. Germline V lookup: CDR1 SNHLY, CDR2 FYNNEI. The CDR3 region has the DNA TGTGCCAGCAGCCTGACAGCCGCAAATGAAAAACTGTTTTTT. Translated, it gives CASSLTAANEKLFF.

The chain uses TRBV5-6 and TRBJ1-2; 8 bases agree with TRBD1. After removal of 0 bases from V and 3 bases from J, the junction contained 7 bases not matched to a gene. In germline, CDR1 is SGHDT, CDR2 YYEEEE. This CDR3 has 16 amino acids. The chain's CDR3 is CASSLGQGMVDYGYTF. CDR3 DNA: TGTGCCAGCAGCTTGGGACAGGGGATGGTTGACTATGGCTACACCTTC.

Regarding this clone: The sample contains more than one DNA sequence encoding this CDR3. CDR3 bases: TGTGCCAGCTCACCCCAGGGGAACACTGAAGCTTTCTTT. It encodes CASSPQGNTEAFF. The rearrangement joins TRBV18 to TRBJ1-1; tentatively, D is TRBD1 (5 bases). Germline CDR1 and CDR2: KGHSH and LQKENI. This CDR3 spans 13 amino acids. V shed 3 bases and J shed 1 base, with 6 bases lying between them.

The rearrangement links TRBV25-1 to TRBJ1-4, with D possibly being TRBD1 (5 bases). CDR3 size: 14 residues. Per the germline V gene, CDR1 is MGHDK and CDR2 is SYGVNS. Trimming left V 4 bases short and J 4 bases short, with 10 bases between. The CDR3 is CASSAPRDNEKLFF. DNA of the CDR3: TGTGCCAGCAGTGCCCCCAGGGATAATGAAAAACTGTTTTTT.

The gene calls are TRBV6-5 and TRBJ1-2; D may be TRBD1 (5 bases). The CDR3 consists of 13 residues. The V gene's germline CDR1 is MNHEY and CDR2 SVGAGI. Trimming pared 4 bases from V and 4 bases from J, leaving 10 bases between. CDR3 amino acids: CASSSTVSYGYTF. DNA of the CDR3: TGTGCCAGCAGTTCGACAGTCTCCTATGGCTACACCTTC.

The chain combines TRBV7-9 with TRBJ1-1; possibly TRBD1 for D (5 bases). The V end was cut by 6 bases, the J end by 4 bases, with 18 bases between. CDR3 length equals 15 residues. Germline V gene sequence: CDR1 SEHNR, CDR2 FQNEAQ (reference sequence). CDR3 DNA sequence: TGTGCCAGCAGTAAGCCCGGGGGGGTGACCACTGAAGCTTTCTTT. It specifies CASSKPGGVTTEAFF. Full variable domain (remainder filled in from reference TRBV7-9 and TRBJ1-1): DTGVSQNPRHKITKRGQNVTFRCDPISEHNRLYWYRQTLGQGPEFLTYFQNEAQLEKSRLLSDRFSAERPKGSFSTLEIQRTEQGDSAMYLCASSKPGGVTTEAFFGQGTRLTVV.

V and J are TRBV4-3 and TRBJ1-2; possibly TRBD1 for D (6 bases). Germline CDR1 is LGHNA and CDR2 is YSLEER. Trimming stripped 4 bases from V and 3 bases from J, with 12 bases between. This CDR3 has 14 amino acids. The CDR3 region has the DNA TGCGCCAGCAGCCCGTGGACAGATGACTATGGCTACACCTTC. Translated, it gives CASSPWTDDYGYTF.

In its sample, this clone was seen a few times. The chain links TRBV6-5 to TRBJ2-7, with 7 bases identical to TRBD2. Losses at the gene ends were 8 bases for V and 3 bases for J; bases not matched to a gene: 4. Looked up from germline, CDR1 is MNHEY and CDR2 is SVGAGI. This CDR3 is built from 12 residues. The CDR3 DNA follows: TGTGCCAGCCGGGACTACAACTACGAGCAGTACTTC. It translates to CASRDYNYEQYF.

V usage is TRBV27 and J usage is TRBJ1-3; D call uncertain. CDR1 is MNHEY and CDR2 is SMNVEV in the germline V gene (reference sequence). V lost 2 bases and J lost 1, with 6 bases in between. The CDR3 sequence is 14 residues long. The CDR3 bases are TGTGCCAGCAGTTTAAGAGGGTCTGGAAACACCATATATTTT. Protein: CASSLRGSGNTIYF.

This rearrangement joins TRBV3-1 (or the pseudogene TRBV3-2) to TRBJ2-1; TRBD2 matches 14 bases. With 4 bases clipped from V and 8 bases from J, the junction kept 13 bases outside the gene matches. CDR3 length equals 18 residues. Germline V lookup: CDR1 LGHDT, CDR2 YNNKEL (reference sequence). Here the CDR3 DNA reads TGTGCCAGCAGCCCGACTAGCGGGAGGGGTTGGGGACAAGATGAGCAGTTCTTC. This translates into CASSPTSGRGWGQDEQFF.